This record looks at one T cell receptor (beta chain) sequence and its context. Its antigen is currently unknown. Looked up from germline, CDR1 is ENHRY and CDR2 is SYGVKD. Trimming took 9 bases from V and 5 from J; bases not matched to a gene: 3. The CDR3 runs 13 residues. A second PCR, run for about 7 to 11 cycles, used a sample-barcoded 5' primer plus a J-beta primer mix. TCRdb passed the 5' RACE reads through MiXCR, listing each CDR3 protein once. The sample yields some 780,000 distinct CDR3 sequences, approximately 53% seen once. The data stem from a study of blood T cells in healthy people across ages. Findings and caveats of the study: A greater number of naive CD4+ cells and higher diversity distinguished long-lived donors from aged donors.

Material: blood. This clonotype was obtained from a man aged 35-49 years in good health. The chain recombines TRBV10-3 with TRBJ2-5; 13 bases agree with TRBD2. The CDR3 bases are TGTGCCATAGGGACTAGCGGGGTGGAGACCCAGTACTTC. Translation gives CAIGTSGVETQYF.